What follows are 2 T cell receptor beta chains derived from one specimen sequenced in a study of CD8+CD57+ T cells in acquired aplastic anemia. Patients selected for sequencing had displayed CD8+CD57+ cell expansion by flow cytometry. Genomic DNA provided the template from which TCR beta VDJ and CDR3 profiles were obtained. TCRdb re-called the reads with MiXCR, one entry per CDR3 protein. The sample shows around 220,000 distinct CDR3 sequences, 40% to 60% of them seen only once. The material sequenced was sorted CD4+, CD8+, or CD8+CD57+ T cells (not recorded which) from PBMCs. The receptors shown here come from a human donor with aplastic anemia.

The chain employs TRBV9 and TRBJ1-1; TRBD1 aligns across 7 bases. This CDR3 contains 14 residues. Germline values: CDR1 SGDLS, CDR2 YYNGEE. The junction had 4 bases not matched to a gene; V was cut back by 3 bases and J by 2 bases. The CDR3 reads CASSEGQSNTEAFF. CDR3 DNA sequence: TGTGCCAGCAGCGAGGGACAGTCAAACACTGAAGCTTTCTTT.

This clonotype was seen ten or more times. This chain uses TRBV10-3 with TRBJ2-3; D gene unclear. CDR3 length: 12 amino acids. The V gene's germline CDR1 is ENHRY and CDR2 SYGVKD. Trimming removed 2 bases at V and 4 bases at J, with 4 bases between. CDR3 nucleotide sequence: TGTGCCATCAGTGAGGGGTCAGATACGCAGTATTTT. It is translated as CAISEGSDTQYF.